These 11 T cell receptor beta chains were all obtained from the same sample, sequenced in a study of shared clonotypes between healthy human individuals. TCRdb's table, derived via immunoSEQ multiplex PCR, lists solely in-frame clones and lacks some. The table includes a few million clones, 90% to 96% detected once. The sequencing sample was made of naive CD4+ T cells sorted from blood. Stated subset: CD45RA+ positively selected. The receptors here all came from a man aged 18 to 30 in good health.

This sequence joins TRBV5-1 and TRBJ2-7; 12 nucleotides align to TRBD2. The ends lost 0 bases at V and 2 bases at J; junction bases unmatched: 6. Per the germline V gene, CDR1 is SGHRS and CDR2 is YFSETQ. CDR3 length: 17 residues. The CDR3 is CASSLALAGGPPYEQYF. CDR3 DNA: TGCGCCAGCAGCTTGGCCCTAGCGGGAGGGCCACCCTACGAGCAGTACTTC.

V and J are TRBV2 and TRBJ1-2, with D unclear. Per the germline V gene, CDR1 is SNHLY and CDR2 is FYNNEI. The germline V and J ends were trimmed by 7 bases and 4 bases, with 22 bases remaining between them. The CDR3 has 16 amino acids. The CDR3 reads CASNSEGRPGSYGYTF. As DNA, the CDR3 is TGTGCCAGCAATAGTGAGGGCAGACCCGGCAGCTATGGCTACACCTTC.

The J gene is TRBJ1-1, the V gene TRBV7-2; a possible D gene is TRBD1 (5 bases). CDR3 length: 14 residues. Between the trimmed V and J ends, which lost 1 base and 4 bases, there was a span of 10 bases. CDR1 and CDR2 from the germline V gene are SGHTA and FQGNSA. The CDR3 region is CASSLDRGFTEAFF. The CDR3 DNA reads TGTGCCAGCAGCTTAGATCGGGGGTTCACTGAAGCTTTCTTT.

This clone has only a few counts. The chain combines TRBV5-1 with TRBJ2-1; possible D gene TRBD2, 6 bases. CDR1 is SGHRS, CDR2 YFSETQ, per germline. V was pared by 0 bases and J by 3 bases, with 10 bases between. The CDR3 consists of 15 residues. The CDR3, as DNA: TGCGCCAGCAGCTTGGAGACTAGTCTCTACAATGAGCAGTTCTTC. It specifies CASSLETSLYNEQFF.

The chain recombines TRBV5-1 with TRBJ2-2; 8 bases align to TRBD1. This CDR3 has 17 residues. Germline V gene data show CDR1 as SGHRS and CDR2 as YFSETQ. With 4 bases clipped from V and 6 bases from J, the junction kept 14 bases outside the gene matches. Written as DNA, the CDR3 is TGCGCCAGCAGCCCGTCCCTCGACAGGGGTGGTTCCGGGGAGCTGTTTTTT. Amino acid sequence: CASSPSLDRGGSGELFF.

This chain's CDR3 is CASSKDLGRVYGYTF. CDR3 nucleotide sequence: TGTGCCAGCAGCAAAGATCTCGGCAGGGTTTATGGCTACACCTTC. The chain uses TRBV21-1 and TRBJ1-2; the DNA was not used to check the table's D call, TRBD1. TRBV21-1 is tagged as a pseudogene. The CDR3 length is 15 residues.

This rearrangement joins TRBV6-1 to TRBJ1-5, with D possibly being TRBD1 (5 bases). Germline CDR1 MNHNS, CDR2 SASEGT. Trimming left V 4 bases short and J 6 bases short, with 16 bases between. The CDR3 is 15 residues long. Written as DNA, the CDR3 is TGTGCCAGCAGTGGGGACGGCCCTTTAGGTCAGCCCCAGCATTTT. Its protein is CASSGDGPLGQPQHF.

The V gene is TRBV6-1, the J gene TRBJ1-4; no reliable D call. Germline CDR1 MNHNS, CDR2 SASEGT. V was trimmed by 2 bases and J by 3 bases, leaving 13 bases between them. This CDR3 contains 16 residues. CDR3 sequence: CASSEFAGSANEKLFF. In DNA, the CDR3 is TGTGCCAGCAGTGAATTTGCGGGGAGCGCTAATGAAAAACTGTTTTTT.

This clone was found once. The rearrangement uses TRBV6-6 and TRBJ2-7, with 9 bases that match TRBD1. CDR1 is MNHNY and CDR2 is SVGAGI in the germline V gene (reference sequence). The junction had 5 bases not matched to a gene; V was cut back by 2 bases and J by 3 bases. The CDR3 runs 15 residues. The chain's CDR3 is CASSYPTGGDYEQYF. The CDR3 DNA follows: TGTGCCAGCAGTTACCCGACAGGGGGAGACTACGAGCAGTACTTC.

In its sample, this clone was seen once. The V call is TRBV18, the J call TRBJ1-1; maybe TRBD1 (5 bases). With 2 bases removed from V and 5 bases from J, the gap between germline ends came to 12 bases. The length of the CDR3 is 14 residues. Germline CDR1 KGHSH, CDR2 LQKENI. DNA for the CDR3: TGTGCCAGCTCACCATCGCTCCAGGGAACTGAAGCTTTCTTT. This gives the protein CASSPSLQGTEAFF.

J is TRBJ2-2 and V is TRBV7-9; no reliable D call. The germline V and J ends were trimmed by 2 bases and 4 bases, with 23 bases remaining between them. The CDR3 is 19 amino acids. Germline-derived CDR1 and CDR2 are SEHNR and FQNEAQ (reference sequence). The CDR3 region is CASSLIPPRNPKGTGELFF. The CDR3 coding sequence is TGTGCCAGCAGCTTAATCCCCCCCAGGAATCCGAAAGGCACCGGGGAGCTGTTTTTT.